The rows below give T cell receptor beta chains drawn from one sample of a study of T cells in narcolepsy. Assay: immunoSEQ multiplex PCR; the TCRdb copy retains only in-frame clones and omits some. The sample lists about 33,000 clones, approximately 80% occurring once. The sequenced sample consisted of CD45RA- memory CD4+ T cells from PBMCs. These receptors were obtained from a human donor with narcolepsy. Each CDR3 is given with its conserved first and last residue. Each record gives: V gene, clone size, D gene, J gene, CDR3 protein, CDR3 DNA. The D gene is left open where the match is weak. Only some rows state a clone size, as once, few, many or a class for expanded clones.

TRBV5-1	NA	NA	TRBJ2-7	CASSPFGASLGYEQYF	TGCGCCAGCAGCCCTTTCGGGGCCTCCCTCGGCTACGAGCAGTACTTC
TRBV14	NA	TRBD1	TRBJ2-5	CASSQIPWGQGGETQYF	TGTGCCAGCAGCCAAATCCCCTGGGGACAGGGGGGAGAGACCCAGTACTTC
TRBV6-5	NA	NA	TRBJ1-5	CASMSKQSNQPQHF	TGTGCCAGCATGAGTAAACAGAGCAATCAGCCCCAGCATTTT
TRBV10-3	NA	TRBD1	TRBJ1-2	CAISGTGTGAVTNYGYTF	TGTGCCATCAGCGGGACCGGGACAGGGGCCGTAACTAACTATGGCTACACCTTC
TRBV27	NA	TRBD1	TRBJ1-5	CASSSAGQGGNQPQHF	TGTGCCAGCAGTTCCGCCGGACAGGGGGGCAATCAGCCCCAGCATTTT
TRBV11-3	NA	TRBD2	TRBJ2-3	CASSSSRDYTDTQYF	TGTGCCAGCAGCTCCTCCCGGGACTACACAGATACGCAGTATTTT
TRBV5-4	NA	TRBD1	TRBJ2-5	CASSLKGAFQETQYF	TGTGCCAGCAGCTTGAAGGGGGCCTTCCAAGAGACCCAGTACTTC
TRBV19	NA	NA	TRBJ2-5	CASRTAQGTQYF	TGTGCCAGTAGAACGGCACAGGGGACCCAGTACTTC
TRBV29-1	NA	NA	TRBJ1-5	CSVKSGDQPQHF	TGCAGCGTTAAGTCAGGGGATCAGCCCCAGCATTTT
TRBV5-6	NA	NA	TRBJ1-5	CASSGRQGRGGNQPQHF	TGTGCCAGCAGCGGACGTCAGGGGAGAGGGGGCAATCAGCCCCAGCATTTT
TRBV30	NA	NA	TRBJ1-2	CAWGDREIGRIGYTF	TGTGCCTGGGGGGACCGAGAAATAGGGAGGATTGGCTACACCTTC
TRBV7-2	NA	NA	TRBJ1-1	CASSLTHRNTEAFF	TGTGCCAGCAGCTTGACACACCGGAACACTGAAGCTTTCTTT
TRBV6-5	NA	NA	TRBJ1-2	CASSADMDYGYTF	TGTGCCAGCAGTGCCGACATGGACTATGGCTACACCTTC
TRBV5-1	NA	NA	TRBJ1-1	CASRVDPRNTEAFF	TGCGCCAGCAGAGTCGATCCTAGGAACACTGAAGCTTTCTTT
TRBV4-1	NA	NA	TRBJ1-4	CASSQVMGRDEKLFF	TGCGCCAGCAGCCAAGTTATGGGCAGGGATGAAAAACTGTTTTTT
TRBV18	NA	TRBD2	TRBJ2-7	CASSPPTSGLRSSYEQYF	TGTGCCAGCTCACCACCTACTAGCGGGCTCCGTAGCTCCTACGAGCAGTACTTC
TRBV7-6	NA	TRBD1	TRBJ1-2	CASSSQSGTGGSYGYTF	TGTGCCAGCAGCTCCCAATCCGGGACAGGGGGTTCCTATGGCTACACCTTC
TRBV15	NA	NA	TRBJ1-2	CATSRDSGVVGYTF	TGTGCCACCAGCAGAGATTCCGGGGTTGTGGGCTACACCTTC
TRBV6-6	few	NA	TRBJ1-5	CASSQQDQPQHF	TGTGCCAGCAGTCAACAGGATCAGCCCCAGCATTTT
TRBV11-3	NA	TRBD1	TRBJ2-3	CASSGPGQGTDTQYF	TGTGCCAGCAGTGGGCCGGGACAGGGCACAGATACGCAGTATTTT
TRBV7-2	NA	NA	TRBJ1-2	CASTETIRAGYTF	TGTGCCAGCACTGAAACTATTAGGGCTGGCTACACCTTC
TRBV30	NA	TRBD2	TRBJ2-1	CAWRVAGGPRNEQFF	TGTGCCTGGAGAGTAGCGGGGGGGCCTCGGAATGAGCAGTTCTTC
TRBV7-6	NA	TRBD2	TRBJ2-7	CASSPGSAGVLYEQYF	TGTGCCAGCAGCCCGGGTAGCGCGGGGGTCCTTTACGAGCAGTACTTC
TRBV4-3	NA	NA	TRBJ2-6	CASSQDAEGTGANVLTF	TGCGCCAGCAGCCAAGATGCCGAAGGGACTGGGGCCAACGTCCTGACTTTC
TRBV14	NA	NA	TRBJ2-7	CASSSDRSASSYEQYF	TGTGCCAGCAGCTCGGACCGATCGGCGAGCTCCTACGAGCAGTACTTC
TRBV9	NA	NA	TRBJ2-7	CASSPAPLYEQYF	TGTGCCAGCAGCCCAGCCCCTCTCTACGAGCAGTACTTC
TRBV6-1	NA	NA	TRBJ1-4	CASSYGGGTNEKLFF	TGTGCCAGCAGCTACGGCGGGGGAACTAATGAAAAACTGTTTTTT
TRBV18	NA	NA	TRBJ1-1	CASSPPSRGRTEAFF	TGTGCCAGCTCACCACCGTCTCGAGGGCGAACTGAAGCTTTCTTT
TRBV4-2	NA	NA	TRBJ1-2	CASSPPSGGRHGYTF	TGTGCCAGCAGCCCCCCATCGGGGGGGAGACATGGCTACACCTTC
TRBV12-2	NA	NA	TRBJ1-5	CASRFIRTDNQPQHF	TGTGCAAGTCGCTTCATACGGACAGATAATCAGCCCCAGCATTTT
TRBV19	NA	NA	TRBJ1-1	CASSIDFQFMNTEAFF	TGTGCCAGTAGTATAGACTTTCAGTTCATGAACACTGAAGCTTTCTTT
TRBV6-5	few	TRBD1	TRBJ1-2	CASSYSDRGLGYTF	TGTGCCAGCAGTTACTCGGACAGGGGGCTGGGCTACACCTTC
TRBV29-1	NA	NA	TRBJ1-1	CSGRQTNTEAFF	TGCAGCGGCCGACAGACGAACACTGAAGCTTTCTTT
TRBV6-1	NA	TRBD1	TRBJ2-3	CASHGQGAGDTQYF	TGTGCCAGCCATGGGCAGGGGGCGGGGGATACGCAGTATTTT
TRBV9	NA	NA	TRBJ2-3	CASSVAMVDTQYF	TGTGCCAGCAGCGTAGCAATGGTCGATACGCAGTATTTT
TRBV7-2	NA	NA	TRBJ2-3	CASRGGPTDTQYF	TGTGCCAGCAGGGGGGGCCCCACAGATACGCAGTATTTT
TRBV7-3	NA	TRBD1	TRBJ2-5	CASSYSGTGGRETQYF	TGTGCCAGCAGCTATAGCGGGACAGGGGGCAGGGAGACCCAGTACTTC
TRBV9	NA	TRBD2	TRBJ2-5	CASSGRLAGALQETQYF	TGTGCCAGCAGCGGTCGACTAGCGGGGGCCCTCCAAGAGACCCAGTACTTC
TRBV21-1	NA	NA	TRBJ1-2	CASSPRGLGSGYTF	TGTGCCAGCAGCCCCCGGGGGCTGGGGAGCGGCTACACCTTC
TRBV27	NA	NA	TRBJ2-1	CASRGDMSSYNEQFF	TGTGCCAGCAGGGGTGATATGAGCTCCTACAATGAGCAGTTCTTC
TRBV5-6	NA	TRBD2	TRBJ2-1	CASSLGLAGYNEQFF	TGTGCCAGCAGCTTGGGACTAGCGGGTTACAATGAGCAGTTCTTC
TRBV5-4	NA	NA	TRBJ2-5	CASSLTERETQYF	TGTGCCAGCAGCCTGACAGAGAGGGAGACCCAGTACTTC
TRBV2	NA	NA	TRBJ2-7	CASSEESYEQYF	TGTGCCAGCAGTGAAGAGTCCTACGAGCAGTACTTC
TRBV5-4	NA	TRBD2	TRBJ2-5	CASSSRGAGGLKETQYF	TGTGCCAGCAGCTCCCGGGGAGCGGGGGGACTGAAAGAGACCCAGTACTTC
TRBV5-6	NA	NA	TRBJ1-2	CASSFGDGSGYTF	TGTGCCAGCAGCTTTGGGGACGGCTCGGGCTACACCTTC
TRBV27	NA	NA	TRBJ2-3	CASSSPLGGAGTDTQYF	TGTGCCAGCAGTTCTCCATTGGGGGGGGCTGGCACAGATACGCAGTATTTT
TRBV27	NA	TRBD1	TRBJ1-2	CASSRGDRGTGGYTF	TGTGCCAGCAGTCGAGGGGACAGGGGGACTGGTGGCTACACCTTC
TRBV7-2	NA	TRBD2	TRBJ2-1	CASSFERGPYNEQFF	TGTGCCAGCAGCTTTGAGCGGGGGCCTTACAATGAGCAGTTCTTC
TRBV27	NA	TRBD1	TRBJ1-2	CASSPYRGTGTGGGYTF	TGTGCCAGCAGCCCCTACCGGGGGACCGGGACAGGCGGGGGCTACACCTTC
TRBV6-1	NA	NA	TRBJ2-1	CASSGHSSYNEQFF	TGTGCCAGCAGTGGACACAGCTCCTACAATGAGCAGTTCTTC
TRBV5-1	NA	TRBD1	TRBJ2-3	CASRQGESTDTQYF	TGCGCCAGCAGACAGGGGGAGAGCACAGATACGCAGTATTTT
TRBV25-1	NA	TRBD1	TRBJ2-3	CASSGQGAAFTDTQYF	TGTGCCAGCAGTGGACAGGGGGCGGCGTTCACAGATACGCAGTATTTT
TRBV28	NA	NA	TRBJ1-2	CASDTGRGYTF	TGTGCCAGTGATACAGGGAGGGGCTACACCTTC
TRBV30	NA	TRBD1	TRBJ1-2	CAWSPGQSYGYTF	TGTGCCTGGAGTCCGGGACAGTCCTATGGCTACACCTTC
TRBV9	NA	TRBD1	TRBJ1-2	CASSVTGAYYGYTF	TGTGCCAGCAGCGTAACAGGGGCTTACTATGGCTACACCTTC
TRBV19	NA	TRBD1	TRBJ1-2	CASIGTGGIRGYTF	TGTGCCAGTATCGGGACAGGGGGAATAAGAGGCTACACCTTC
TRBV2	NA	NA	TRBJ1-1	CASSRRGNTEAFF	TGTGCCAGCAGCCGGAGGGGGAACACTGAAGCTTTCTTT
TRBV28	NA	NA	TRBJ1-1	CASSPHKRTEAFF	TGTGCCAGCAGTCCTCACAAGAGGACTGAAGCTTTCTTT
TRBV19	NA	NA	TRBJ1-4	CASSIGGVRGNEKLFF	TGTGCCAGTAGTATCGGGGGGGTTAGGGGCAATGAAAAACTGTTTTTT
TRBV6-4	NA	TRBD1	TRBJ1-2	CASSAPGGRGYTF	TGTGCCAGCAGTGCCCCAGGGGGTCGAGGCTACACCTTC